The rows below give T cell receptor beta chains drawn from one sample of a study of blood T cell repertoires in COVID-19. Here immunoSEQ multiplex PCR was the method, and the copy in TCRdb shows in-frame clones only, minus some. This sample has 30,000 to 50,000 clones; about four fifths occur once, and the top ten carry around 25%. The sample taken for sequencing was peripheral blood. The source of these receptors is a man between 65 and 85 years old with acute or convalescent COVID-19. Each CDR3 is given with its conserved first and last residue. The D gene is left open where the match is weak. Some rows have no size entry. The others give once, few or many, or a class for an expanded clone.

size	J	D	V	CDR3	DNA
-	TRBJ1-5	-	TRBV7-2	CASNSWGGGAQHF	TGTGCCAGCAACTCATGGGGCGGGGGAGCCCAGCATTTT
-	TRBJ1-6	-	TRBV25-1	CASKQVNNSPLHF	TGTGCCAGCAAACAAGTCAATAATTCACCCCTCCACTTT
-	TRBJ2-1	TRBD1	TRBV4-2	CASSQVGTGNEQFF	TGTGCCAGCAGCCAAGTCGGGACAGGCAATGAGCAGTTCTTC
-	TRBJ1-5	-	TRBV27	CASSLLGRNQPQHF	TGTGCCAGCAGTTTATTGGGGCGTAATCAGCCCCAGCATTTT
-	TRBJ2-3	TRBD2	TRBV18	CASSPPGLATDTQYF	TGTGCCAGCTCACCTCCGGGACTAGCCACAGATACGCAGTATTTT
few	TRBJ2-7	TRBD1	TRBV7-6	CASSYKQGTISYEQYF	TGTGCCAGCAGCTATAAACAGGGGACAATTTCCTACGAGCAGTACTTC
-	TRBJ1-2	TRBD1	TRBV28	CASSPTGGTGALYGYTF	TGTGCCAGCAGTCCCACGGGTGGGACAGGAGCCCTCTATGGCTACACCTTC
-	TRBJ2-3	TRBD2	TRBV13	CASSLRLAGGTADTQYF	TGTGCCAGCAGCTTACGACTAGCGGGAGGGACCGCAGATACGCAGTATTTT
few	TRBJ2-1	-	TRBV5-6	CASSTDRNEQFF	TGTGCCAGCAGCACCGACAGGAATGAGCAGTTCTTC
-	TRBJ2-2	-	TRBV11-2	CASSPATRGTGELFF	TGTGCCAGCAGCCCGGCCACACGGGGCACCGGGGAGCTGTTTTTT
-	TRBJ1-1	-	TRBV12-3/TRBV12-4	CASTSTGTEAFF	TGTGCCAGCACCTCTACGGGAACTGAAGCTTTCTTT
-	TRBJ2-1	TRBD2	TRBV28	CASREGRVAPYNEQFF	TGTGCCAGCAGAGAGGGGAGGGTTGCCCCCTACAATGAGCAGTTCTTC
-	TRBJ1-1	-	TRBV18	CASSPQGVLNTEAFF	TGTGCCAGCTCACCGCAGGGTGTCCTGAACACTGAAGCTTTCTTT
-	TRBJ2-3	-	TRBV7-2	CASSTQVSSGTDTQYF	TGTGCCAGCAGCACACAAGTATCTAGCGGCACAGATACGCAGTATTTT
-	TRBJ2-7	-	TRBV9	CASSAGSPYEQYF	TGTGCCAGCAGCGCCGGGTCCCCATACGAGCAGTACTTC
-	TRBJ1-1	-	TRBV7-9	CASSLARVTGEAFF	TGTGCCAGCAGCTTAGCGCGGGTTACAGGGGAAGCTTTCTTT